These T cell receptor beta chains were read from a single sample in a study of T cells after yellow fever vaccination. TCRdb used MiXCR to reprocess the 5' RACE reads, holding one entry per CDR3 protein. The data hold around 610,000 distinct CDR3 sequences, with 13% observed a single time. Sequenced here: PBMCs, sampled on the day of the yellow fever booster vaccination. The receptors here all came from a man aged 25 to 40 who received the YFV17D yellow fever vaccine. Each CDR3 is given with its conserved first and last residue. A D gene is named only where the DNA matches it firmly. Clone size is not always given. Where it is, it says once, few, many or a class for expanded clones.

CDR3 DNA: TGCAGTGCCACAGGGGGTGGCTACACCTTC
CDR3 protein: CSATGGGYTF
V gene: TRBV20-1
D gene: TRBD1
clone size: few
J gene: TRBJ1-2

CDR3 DNA: TGTGCCATCAGTGAATCCCAGACAGTTAACTATGGCTACACCTTC
CDR3 protein: CAISESQTVNYGYTF
V gene: TRBV10-3
D gene: NA
clone size: few
J gene: TRBJ1-2

CDR3 DNA: TGTGCCAGTAGTCCCGGGAGCGTAGAGACCCAGTACTTC
CDR3 protein: CASSPGSVETQYF
V gene: TRBV19
D gene: NA
clone size: few
J gene: TRBJ2-5

CDR3 DNA: TGTGCCAGCAGCCGAATGACAAACGCTGAAGCTTTCTTT
CDR3 protein: CASSRMTNAEAFF
V gene: TRBV12-3/TRBV12-4
D gene: NA
clone size: few
J gene: TRBJ1-1

CDR3 DNA: TGTGCCATCAGTGAGTCGGGGACCTCGAACATTCAGTACTTC
CDR3 protein: CAISESGTSNIQYF
V gene: TRBV10-3
D gene: NA
clone size: few
J gene: TRBJ2-4

CDR3 DNA: TGTGCCAGCAGCTTAGTGGCTCCTGATACGCAGTATTTT
CDR3 protein: CASSLVAPDTQYF
V gene: TRBV7-9
D gene: NA
clone size: few
J gene: TRBJ2-3

CDR3 DNA: TGCGCCAGCAGCTCACTGGGGCCGGACCAAGAGACCCAGTACTTC
CDR3 protein: CASSSLGPDQETQYF
V gene: TRBV5-1
D gene: NA
clone size: few
J gene: TRBJ2-5

CDR3 DNA: TGTGCCAGCAACCGGGCCCCGGACAGGGGCTACACCTTC
CDR3 protein: CASNRAPDRGYTF
V gene: TRBV7-9
D gene: TRBD1
clone size: NA
J gene: TRBJ1-2

CDR3 DNA: TGTGCCAGCAGTGCCGGGACACCGGCACAGACTGAAGCTTTCTTT
CDR3 protein: CASSAGTPAQTEAFF
V gene: TRBV27
D gene: NA
clone size: NA
J gene: TRBJ1-1

CDR3 DNA: TGTGCCAGCAGTTTATCCTGGGACCACTGGGGGGATGAGCAGTTCTTC
CDR3 protein: CASSLSWDHWGDEQFF
V gene: TRBV27
D gene: NA
clone size: NA
J gene: TRBJ2-1

CDR3 DNA: TGTGCCAGCAGCCAAGCTCGGGCACGCGAGCAGTACTTC
CDR3 protein: CASSQARAREQYF
V gene: TRBV3-1
D gene: NA
clone size: NA
J gene: TRBJ2-7

CDR3 DNA: TGTGCCAGCAGTTTCGGGCAGGGTGATTCACCCCTCCACTTT
CDR3 protein: CASSFGQGDSPLHF
V gene: TRBV12-3/TRBV12-4
D gene: NA
clone size: many
J gene: TRBJ1-6

CDR3 DNA: TGCGCCAGCAGCACCGGGACAGACTATGGCTACACCTTC
CDR3 protein: CASSTGTDYGYTF
V gene: TRBV5-1
D gene: TRBD1
clone size: NA
J gene: TRBJ1-2

CDR3 DNA: TGTGCCAGCAGTGCAGGGGTTGAAGCTTTCTTT
CDR3 protein: CASSAGVEAFF
V gene: TRBV12-3/TRBV12-4
D gene: NA
clone size: few
J gene: TRBJ1-1

CDR3 DNA: TGTGCCAGCAGCCCTCCCCGCGGAACCACTGAAGCTTTCTTT
CDR3 protein: CASSPPRGTTEAFF
V gene: TRBV7-3
D gene: NA
clone size: NA
J gene: TRBJ1-1

CDR3 DNA: TGCAGTGCTGGAGCGGGAGGAAAAGAGACCCAGTACTTC
CDR3 protein: CSAGAGGKETQYF
V gene: TRBV20-1
D gene: TRBD2
clone size: few
J gene: TRBJ2-5

CDR3 DNA: TGCAGTGCTCGGGTTTCTAGCGGTGCGTCCGGGGAGCTGTTTTTT
CDR3 protein: CSARVSSGASGELFF
V gene: TRBV20-1
D gene: TRBD2
clone size: many
J gene: TRBJ2-2

CDR3 DNA: TGCGCCAGCAGCCAAGGGACAGGGGGTCAAGAGACCCAGTACTTC
CDR3 protein: CASSQGTGGQETQYF
V gene: TRBV5-1
D gene: TRBD1
clone size: few
J gene: TRBJ2-5

CDR3 DNA: TGTGCCAGCAGCTTATCCCCCCCCAGTGCAGCGAGCTCGAGAGAGACCCAGTACTTC
CDR3 protein: CASSLSPPSAASSRETQYF
V gene: TRBV7-6
D gene: NA
clone size: NA
J gene: TRBJ2-5

CDR3 DNA: TGTGCCAGCAGTTTAACGAGACTAGCGGGAGAGGCAGATACGCAGTATTTT
CDR3 protein: CASSLTRLAGEADTQYF
V gene: TRBV28
D gene: TRBD2
clone size: few
J gene: TRBJ2-3

CDR3 DNA: TGTGCCAGCTCACCACGGGCGAATCAGCCCCAGCATTTT
CDR3 protein: CASSPRANQPQHF
V gene: TRBV18
D gene: NA
clone size: NA
J gene: TRBJ1-5

CDR3 DNA: TGTGCCAGCAGCCAATACCCCCAGACAGGGGCCGGCAACGAGCAGTACTTC
CDR3 protein: CASSQYPQTGAGNEQYF
V gene: TRBV3-1
D gene: TRBD1
clone size: few
J gene: TRBJ2-7

CDR3 DNA: TGTGCCACCATGGGGGACAGGGGGTACGAGCAGTACTTC
CDR3 protein: CATMGDRGYEQYF
V gene: TRBV12-3/TRBV12-4
D gene: TRBD1
clone size: few
J gene: TRBJ2-7

CDR3 DNA: TGTGCCAGCAGGCAGGGAGATACGCAGTATTTT
CDR3 protein: CASRQGDTQYF
V gene: TRBV6-5
D gene: NA
clone size: few
J gene: TRBJ2-3

CDR3 DNA: TGTGCCAGCAGTCCCGGACTAGCGGAGGGAGACGAGCAGTACTTC
CDR3 protein: CASSPGLAEGDEQYF
V gene: TRBV28
D gene: TRBD2
clone size: NA
J gene: TRBJ2-7

CDR3 DNA: TGTGCCAGCAGTTTATGGGCCAACTCCTACGAGCAGTACTTC
CDR3 protein: CASSLWANSYEQYF
V gene: TRBV27
D gene: NA
clone size: many
J gene: TRBJ2-7

CDR3 DNA: TGTGCCAGCAGCTTGGGGGGGGACAGATACACCGGGGAGCTGTTTTTT
CDR3 protein: CASSLGGDRYTGELFF
V gene: TRBV5-5
D gene: NA
clone size: few
J gene: TRBJ2-2

CDR3 DNA: TGTGCCAGCAGCCACACGGGACTAGCGGATTACAATGAGCAGTTCTTC
CDR3 protein: CASSHTGLADYNEQFF
V gene: TRBV7-6
D gene: TRBD2
clone size: NA
J gene: TRBJ2-1

CDR3 DNA: TGTGCCAGCAGCTTAGCCCTGCGAGGACGGGAGGACACAGATACGCAGTATTTT
CDR3 protein: CASSLALRGREDTDTQYF
V gene: TRBV7-2
D gene: TRBD2
clone size: few
J gene: TRBJ2-3

CDR3 DNA: TGTGCCAGCAGCCCCGGGATCCGTCCTGGGGCCAACGTCCTGACTTTC
CDR3 protein: CASSPGIRPGANVLTF
V gene: TRBV7-2
D gene: NA
clone size: few
J gene: TRBJ2-6

CDR3 DNA: TGTGCCAGCAGCTTAGTAAAGGGGGCTAGAGATACGCAGTATTTT
CDR3 protein: CASSLVKGARDTQYF
V gene: TRBV7-2
D gene: TRBD1
clone size: few
J gene: TRBJ2-3

CDR3 DNA: TGTGCCAGCAGCCAAGGGTATGGCACAGATACGCAGTATTTT
CDR3 protein: CASSQGYGTDTQYF
V gene: TRBV14
D gene: NA
clone size: NA
J gene: TRBJ2-3

CDR3 DNA: TGTGCCAGCAGTTTACCTAGCAATCAGCCCCAGCATTTT
CDR3 protein: CASSLPSNQPQHF
V gene: TRBV12-3/TRBV12-4
D gene: NA
clone size: NA
J gene: TRBJ1-5

CDR3 DNA: TGTGCCAGCAGTTTACCGGGACAGGTGAACAATGAGCAGTTCTTC
CDR3 protein: CASSLPGQVNNEQFF
V gene: TRBV28
D gene: TRBD1
clone size: NA
J gene: TRBJ2-1

CDR3 DNA: TGTGCCAGCAGTTCCCTGGTAGCCAACAATGAGCAGTTCTTC
CDR3 protein: CASSSLVANNEQFF
V gene: TRBV12-3/TRBV12-4
D gene: NA
clone size: few
J gene: TRBJ2-1

CDR3 DNA: TGCGCCAGCAGTCCGAGCGGGACTAGCGGGAGACTCTTTAGCGAGCAGTACTTC
CDR3 protein: CASSPSGTSGRLFSEQYF
V gene: TRBV5-1
D gene: TRBD2
clone size: NA
J gene: TRBJ2-7

CDR3 DNA: TGTGCCAGCAGTCCATGGACAGAAACGAGACCAAGCTCCTACAATGAGCAGTTCTTC
CDR3 protein: CASSPWTETRPSSYNEQFF
V gene: TRBV27
D gene: NA
clone size: many
J gene: TRBJ2-1

CDR3 DNA: TGTGCCAGCAGTACCGAAGGGAGGGGAGGGAATGAGCAGTTCTTC
CDR3 protein: CASSTEGRGGNEQFF
V gene: TRBV6-5
D gene: TRBD2
clone size: NA
J gene: TRBJ2-1

CDR3 DNA: TGCAGGCCGTTTGGGGAGATTGGCAATGAGCAGTTCTTC
CDR3 protein: CRPFGEIGNEQFF
V gene: TRBV20-1
D gene: NA
clone size: NA
J gene: TRBJ2-1

CDR3 DNA: TGTGCCAGCACGGGACTAGCGGGAGTCGGTTGGACCAATGAGCAGTTCTTC
CDR3 protein: CASTGLAGVGWTNEQFF
V gene: TRBV6-2/TRBV6-3
D gene: TRBD2
clone size: few
J gene: TRBJ2-1